The 30 T cell receptor beta chains below come from one sample, sequenced in a study of a mutant IDH1 vaccine in newly diagnosed glioma. Measured with immunoSEQ multiplex PCR; TCRdb has only the in-frame clones, and not every one. The data contain around 70,000 clones, more than 70% of them singletons. Specified time point: week 35, safety follow-up. Each vaccine dose was 300 ug of mutant IDH1 20-mer peptide, with topical imiquimod. No antigens are known for them. The sequenced sample was PBMCs, obtained from a glioma patient whose treatment included an IDH1 peptide vaccine. The source of these receptors is a man aged 18 to 35 with glioma.

The gene calls are TRBV5-6 and TRBJ1-2; 7 nucleotides agree with TRBD1. The CDR3 is made up of 14 amino acids. V lost 1 base to trimming and J lost 12 bases; unmatched junction nucleotides: 12. Per germline, CDR1 SGHDT and CDR2 YYEEEE. The CDR3 DNA reads TGTGCCAGCAGCTTGCAACAGGGGATCCAGCGAAACACCTTC. Amino acid sequence: CASSLQQGIQRNTF.

This sequence joins TRBV25-1 and TRBJ2-5, with 7 bases lining up with TRBD1. This CDR3 is 16 amino acids long. V lost 5 bases and J lost 1; bases outside the gene matches: 10. The germline V gene has CDR1 MGHDK and CDR2 SYGVNS. CDR3 bases: TGTGCCAGCAGTAGACTTGGGACAGAGATCCAAGAGACCCAGTACTTC. Translating it yields CASSRLGTEIQETQYF.

The V call is TRBV10-1, the J call TRBJ2-1; D gene unclear. V lost 2 bases and J lost 7, with 3 bases in between. The CDR3 extends over 11 amino acids. Germline lookup yields CDR1 WNHNN and CDR2 SYGVQD (reference sequence). Here the CDR3 DNA reads TGCGCCAGCAGTGAGGGAAATGAGCAGTTCTTC. Translated, it gives CASSEGNEQFF.

This rearrangement joins TRBV5-5 to TRBJ1-4; D possibly corresponds to TRBD1 (5 bases). The CDR3 contains 15 residues. V gave up 0 bases and J gave up 4 bases, with 10 bases separating them. Germline CDR1 reads SGHKS; CDR2 reads YYEKEE (reference sequence). The CDR3 here is CASSLGPGHNEKLFF. The CDR3 coding sequence is TGTGCCAGCAGCTTGGGACCAGGGCATAATGAAAAACTGTTTTTT.

The chain is built from TRBV4-1 and TRBJ2-7, with 12 bases identical to TRBD1. With V trimmed by 0 bases and J by 5 bases, 2 bases remained unmatched. CDR1 MGHRA and CDR2 YSYEKL come from the germline V gene. CDR3 length: 15 residues. DNA of the CDR3: TGCGCCAGCAGCCAAGAGGGGACAGGGGGCCACGAGCAGTACTTC. Its protein product is CASSQEGTGGHEQYF.

Here the CDR3 reads CAIMTGTGMNTEAFF. CDR3 coding DNA: TGTGCCATTATGACCGGGACAGGAATGAACACTGAAGCTTTCTTT. The chain employs TRBV27 and TRBJ1-1; 8 bases fit TRBD1. Trimming removed 10 bases from V and 0 bases from J; junction bases left unmatched: 10. Per the germline V gene, CDR1 is MNHEY and CDR2 is SMNVEV (reference sequence). This CDR3 is built from 15 residues.

This clone has a handful of counts. J is TRBJ1-1 and V is TRBV7-2; possible D gene TRBD1, 6 bases. In germline, CDR1 is SGHTA, CDR2 FQGNSA. Trimming pared 6 bases from V and 0 bases from J, leaving 14 bases between. The CDR3 has 15 amino acids. CDR3 sequence: CASRFRGFMNTEAFF. The CDR3 coding sequence is TGTGCCAGCAGATTTAGGGGGTTCATGAACACTGAAGCTTTCTTT.

In this sample, this clone turned up a few times. The rearrangement joins TRBV5-1 to TRBJ1-1; D not certain. Germline loops: CDR1 SGHRS, CDR2 YFSETQ. Trimming removed 5 bases from V and 4 bases from J, with 6 bases in between. The length of the CDR3 is 11 residues. The CDR3 region is CASRTGTEAFF. For the CDR3, the DNA is TGCGCCAGCAGAACGGGCACTGAAGCTTTCTTT.

The rearrangement joins TRBV19 to TRBJ1-5; a weak D match, TRBD1 (5 bases). The V and J ends lost 7 bases and 1 base respectively, with 11 bases between them. CDR3 length equals 14 residues. Germline V gene sequence: CDR1 LNHDA, CDR2 SQIVND (reference sequence). Here the CDR3 reads CASIRPGSNQPQHF. CDR3 nucleotides: TGTGCCAGTATTAGGCCAGGGAGCAATCAGCCCCAGCATTTT.

The chain couples TRBV30 to TRBJ1-2; the D is unclear. The CDR3 totals 12 residues. Between the trimmed V and J ends, which lost 0 bases and 8 bases, there was a span of 10 bases. Germline loops: CDR1 GTSNPN, CDR2 SVGIG (reference sequence). CDR3 in DNA: TGTGCCTGGAGTGTAGGGTCCGGCGGCTACACCTTC. Protein product: CAWSVGSGGYTF.

The V and J genes are TRBV7-2 and TRBJ1-2; D is unresolved. The V gene lost 3 bases and the J gene lost 4 bases, with 9 bases spanning the gap. Germline V gives CDR1 SGHTA, CDR2 FQGNSA. This CDR3 has 13 residues. Written as DNA, the CDR3 is TGTGCCAGCAGCTTGGGCACCGCCTATGGCTACACCTTC. This encodes CASSLGTAYGYTF.

This clone was seen once. The J gene is TRBJ1-6, the V gene TRBV27; D possibly corresponds to TRBD1 (5 bases). Trimming left V 7 bases short and J 10 bases short, with 11 bases between. CDR1 is MNHEY, CDR2 SMNVEV, per germline (reference sequence). CDR3 length equals 12 residues. The CDR3 loop is CASKGLGSPLHF. For the CDR3, the DNA is TGTGCCAGCAAGGGGCTGGGATCACCCCTCCACTTT.

V and J are TRBV4-1 and TRBJ2-7, with TRBD2 identical over 10 bases. The CDR3 runs to 18 residues. The junction had 12 bases not matched to a gene; V was cut back by 2 bases and J by 2 bases. Germline V gene lookup returns CDR1 MGHRA and CDR2 YSYEKL. CDR3 amino acids: CASSQQVISGGIAYEQYF. The CDR3 coding sequence is TGCGCCAGCAGCCAACAGGTTATTAGCGGGGGGATCGCCTACGAGCAGTACTTC.

The genes are TRBV21-1 and TRBJ1-3; TRBD1 reflects the table's D call only, with no check against the DNA. TRBV21-1 is shown as a pseudogene. This CDR3 is 18 amino acids long. This CDR3 is CASSKCFGQSSSGNTIYF. The CDR3 DNA sequence: TGTGCCAGCAGCAAATGCTTCGGACAGAGTAGCTCTGGAAACACCATATATTTT.

The V call is TRBV28, the J call TRBJ2-3; 10 positions match TRBD2. CDR1 MDHEN and CDR2 SYDVKM come from the germline V gene. This CDR3 is 17 amino acids long. V lost 2 bases and J lost 1; bases outside the gene matches: 6. The chain's CDR3 is CASSLIALAGGTDTQYF. In DNA, the CDR3 is TGTGCCAGCAGTTTAATCGCCCTAGCGGGAGGCACAGATACGCAGTATTTT. Filled out from reference TRBV28 and TRBJ2-3, the complete variable domain reads DVKVTQSSRYLVKRTGEKVFLECVQDMDHENMFWYRQDPGLGLRLIYFSYDVKMKEKGDIPEGYSVSREKKERFSLILESASTNQTSMYLCASSLIALAGGTDTQYFGPGTRLTVL.

The CDR3 coding sequence is TGTGCCAGCAGCTTAGAACAAAGGGGGCCCTACGAGCAGTACTTC. It is translated as CASSLEQRGPYEQYF. This rearrangement joins TRBV11-2 to TRBJ2-7, with TRBD1 identical over 7 bases. The CDR3 has 15 amino acids. Germline V gives CDR1 SGHAT, CDR2 FQNNGV. J lost 2 bases, V lost 0 bases, and 4 bases had no gene match. The full variable domain, in which reference TRBV11-2 and TRBJ2-7 provide the parts outside the CDR3, is EAGVAQSPRYKIIEKRQSVAFWCNPISGHATLYWYQQILGQGPKLLIQFQNNGVVDDSQLPKDRFSAERLKGVDSTLKIQPAKLEDSAVYLCASSLEQRGPYEQYFGPGTRLTVT.

This clone was recorded a few times. In DNA form, the CDR3 reads TGTGCCAGCAGCTTAGTAGTGGGCTCATCCACAGATACGCAGTATTTT. Protein product: CASSLVVGSSTDTQYF. This chain uses TRBV7-2 with TRBJ2-3; no clear D. Trimming removed 1 base at V and 2 bases at J, with 13 bases between. The CDR3 loop spans 16 amino acids. The V gene's germline CDR1 is SGHTA and CDR2 FQGNSA. Complete variable domain (other parts from reference TRBV7-2 and TRBJ2-3): GAGVSQSPSNKVTEKGKDVELRCDPISGHTALYWYRQSLGQGLEFLIYFQGNSAPDKSGLPSDRFSAERTGGSVSTLTIQRTQQEDSAVYLCASSLVVGSSTDTQYFGPGTRLTVL.

The J gene is TRBJ2-7, the V gene TRBV27, with a possible D match to TRBD1 (6 bases). V was pared by 3 bases and J by 2 bases, with 14 bases between. CDR3 length equals 15 residues. The germline gives CDR1 MNHEY, CDR2 SMNVEV (reference sequence). CDR3 in amino acids: CASSLGTISTYEQYF. The CDR3, as DNA: TGTGCCAGCAGTTTGGGGACAATATCAACCTACGAGCAGTACTTC.

This clone was observed a single time. The rearrangement uses TRBV27 and TRBJ1-5; possibly TRBD1 for D (5 bases). CDR3 length equals 21 residues. Trimming removed 2 bases from V and 0 bases from J, with 26 bases in between. CDR1 is MNHEY, CDR2 SMNVEV, per germline (reference sequence). CDR3 sequence (DNA): TGTGCCAGCAGTTTAATCGGTTCTGGACGGGACCATCCATATAGCAATCAGCCCCAGCATTTT. Protein sequence: CASSLIGSGRDHPYSNQPQHF.

The chain employs TRBV29-1 and TRBJ1-2, with unresolved D. Germline V gene lookup returns CDR1 SQVTM and CDR2 ANQGSEA. The CDR3 runs 12 residues. V lost 1 base to trimming and J lost 8 bases, with 11 bases between them. The CDR3 here is CSVEAERRGYTF. As DNA, the CDR3 is TGCAGCGTTGAAGCGGAAAGAAGGGGCTACACCTTC. Full variable domain (rest looked up from reference TRBV29-1 and TRBJ1-2): SAVISQKPSRDICQRGTSLTIQCQVDSQVTMMFWYRQQPGQSLTLIATANQGSEATYESGFVIDKFPISRPNLTFSTLTVSNMSPEDSSIYLCSVEAERRGYTFGSGTRLTVV.

V usage is TRBV13 and J usage is TRBJ2-7; 7 bases match TRBD1. In germline, CDR1 is PRHDT, CDR2 FYEKMQ (reference sequence). This CDR3 comprises 15 residues. After removal of 4 bases from V and 6 bases from J, the junction contained 12 bases not matched to a gene. CDR3 nucleotide sequence: TGTGCCAGCAGCTCCACTTACAGGGGTTTTTTCGAGCAGTACTTC. As protein: CASSSTYRGFFEQYF.

This clone was seen a single time. The V and J genes are TRBV19 and TRBJ1-4, with D hard to call. Germline V gene data show CDR1 as LNHDA and CDR2 as SQIVND (reference sequence). V lost 4 bases and J 2 bases, leaving 14 bases between the germline ends. This CDR3 comprises 16 residues. The CDR3 sequence: CASSTPRGGTNEKLFF. The CDR3 nucleotides are TGTGCCAGTAGTACCCCTCGGGGTGGGACTAATGAAAAACTGTTTTTT.

Note on this clone: This may be a read error: a much more frequent sequence differs by one nucleotide. The V and J genes are TRBV5-8 and TRBJ1-2, with D uncertain. The germline V gene encodes CDR1 SGHTS and CDR2 YDEGEE. The CDR3 runs to 14 residues. The CDR3 DNA reads TGTGCCAGCAACTTGGGAGCCCTGAGATATGGCTACACCTTC. Translated: CASNLGALRYGYTF.

The V and J genes are TRBV4-2 and TRBJ1-2, with 7 bases aligning to TRBD1. Germline lookup yields CDR1 LGHNA and CDR2 YNFKEQ. The CDR3 has 17 amino acids. V trimming: 0 bases; J trimming: 3 bases; junction bases outside the gene matches: 10. The CDR3 DNA reads as TGTGCCAGCAGCCAAGACCTAAGAGACAGGGATGACTATGGCTACACCTTC. Its protein product is CASSQDLRDRDDYGYTF.

V and J are TRBV18 and TRBJ1-1, with D uncertain. The CDR3 is 15 residues long. Trimming stripped 1 base from V and 0 bases from J, with 9 bases between. In germline, CDR1 is KGHSH, CDR2 LQKENI. In DNA form, the CDR3 reads TGTGCCAGCTCACCACGTGACGGAATGAACACTGAAGCTTTCTTT. Its translation is CASSPRDGMNTEAFF.

The chain couples TRBV9 to TRBJ2-3; perhaps TRBD2 as D (6 bases). Between the trimmed V and J ends, which lost 0 bases and 3 bases, there was a span of 8 bases. The CDR3 loop spans 14 amino acids. Germline V lookup: CDR1 SGDLS, CDR2 YYNGEE. CDR3 nucleotides: TGTGCCAGCAGCGTAGAGCTAGCGACAGATACGCAGTATTTT. Encoded protein: CASSVELATDTQYF.

The rearrangement uses TRBV6-5 and TRBJ1-2, with D uncertain. V lost 0 bases and J lost 0, with 8 bases in between. Germline lookup yields CDR1 MNHEY and CDR2 SVGAGI. The CDR3 is made up of 15 amino acids. CDR3 protein: CASSYSVSANYGYTF. CDR3 nucleotide sequence: TGTGCCAGCAGTTACTCGGTCAGCGCTAACTATGGCTACACCTTC.

The CDR3 sequence is CAISQGSHEQYF. CDR3 DNA: TGTGCCATCAGCCAGGGTAGCCACGAGCAGTACTTC. This chain connects TRBV10-3 to TRBJ2-7; D might be TRBD1 (5 bases). This CDR3 spans 12 amino acids. V was pared by 6 bases and J by 5 bases, with 11 bases between. Germline V lookup: CDR1 ENHRY, CDR2 SYGVKD.

The chain links TRBV28 to TRBJ1-1; D is perhaps TRBD1 (6 bases). Germline V gene data show CDR1 as MDHEN and CDR2 as SYDVKM. V lost 3 bases and J 3 bases, leaving 11 bases between the germline ends. This CDR3 contains 14 residues. This chain's CDR3 is CASSFLGADTEAFF. The CDR3 DNA reads as TGTGCCAGCAGTTTTCTGGGGGCCGACACTGAAGCTTTCTTT.

This chain links TRBV6-1 with TRBJ2-3; D possibly uses TRBD1 or TRBD2 (5 bases each). Germline assignment: CDR1 MNHNS and CDR2 SASEGT. This CDR3 is built from 14 residues. Trimming removed 3 bases from V and 4 bases from J, with 11 bases in between. CDR3 sequence: CASSDRGGPDTQYF. The CDR3 region has the DNA TGTGCCAGCAGTGACCGGGGCGGTCCAGATACGCAGTATTTT.